Listed below are T cell receptor beta chains from one sample, sequenced in a study of cytomegalovirus exposure and HLA in healthy donors. Data came from immunoSEQ multiplex PCR; TCRdb stores just in-frame clones and leaves some out. The sample lists about 120,000 clones, approximately 94% occurring once. Input material: PBMCs. All receptors derive from a man aged 18 to 29 in good health and CMV-seronegative. The CDR3 runs from the conserved cysteine through the conserved F or W. Each record gives: CDR3 length, clone size, J gene, D gene, V gene, CDR3 DNA, CDR3 protein. A D gene is named only where the DNA matches it firmly. A row's size may be missing; if present it is once, few, many or a size class.

15 NA TRBJ2-1 TRBD1 TRBV6-5 TGTGCCAGCTGTTCTCGGACAGGGGCGGACAATGAGCAGTTCTTC CASCSRTGADNEQFF
14 NA TRBJ2-7 TRBD2 TRBV6-5 TGTGCCAGCAGCCCTAGCGGGAACACCTACGAGCAGTACTTC CASSPSGNTYEQYF
16 NA TRBJ2-5 TRBD2 TRBV9 TGTGCCAGCAGCGTCCCCCTAGCGGGAGGAGGAGAGACCCAGTACTTC CASSVPLAGGGETQYF
15 NA TRBJ2-1 TRBD2 TRBV7-9 TGTGCCAGCAGCCCCGAGGGACTATCCCGGACGGAGCAGTTCTTC CASSPEGLSRTEQFF
13 NA TRBJ2-1 TRBD2 TRBV9 TGTGCCAGCACCCGCGGGGGGAGCAATGAGCAGTTCTTC CASTRGGSNEQFF
13 NA TRBJ1-1 NA TRBV18 TGTGCCAGCTCATTGTTTGGAGACACTGAAGCTTTCTTT CASSLFGDTEAFF
14 NA TRBJ1-1 TRBD1 TRBV10-3 TGTGCCATCAGCGAGGGACAGTTGAACACTGAAGCTTTCTTT CAISEGQLNTEAFF
13 once TRBJ2-2 NA TRBV4-1 TGCGCCAGCAGCCAACCTATAACGGGGGAGCTGTTTTTT CASSQPITGELFF
16 NA TRBJ2-1 TRBD2 TRBV6-4 TGTGCCAGCAGTGACTCTGGGTCTAGCGGGAGCAATGAGCAGTTCTTC CASSDSGSSGSNEQFF
15 NA TRBJ2-3 TRBD2 TRBV9 TGTGCCAGCAGCCTTACTAGCGGGAGTACAGATACGCAGTATTTT CASSLTSGSTDTQYF
16 NA TRBJ2-2 TRBD2 TRBV19 TGTGCCAGTAGTCCCCGAGCGGGAGTGAACACCGGGGAGCTGTTTTTT CASSPRAGVNTGELFF
13 NA TRBJ1-1 NA TRBV30 TGTGCCTGGAGTCGGGGTGGATACACTGAAGCTTTCTTT CAWSRGGYTEAFF
17 NA TRBJ2-1 TRBD2 TRBV6-1 TGTGCCAGCAGTGACCCTCTAGCGGGAGTGAATTACAATGAGCAGTTCTTC CASSDPLAGVNYNEQFF
14 NA TRBJ2-2 TRBD1 TRBV19 TGTGCCAGTAAATATGGACAGGACACCGGGGAGCTGTTTTTT CASKYGQDTGELFF
14 NA TRBJ1-5 TRBD1 TRBV27 TGTGCCAGCAGTTTGGAGGGGGCGACTCAGCCCCAGCATTTT CASSLEGATQPQHF
13 NA TRBJ2-7 NA TRBV4-3 TGCGCCAGCAGCCCTACAGGAGACTACGAGCAGTACTTC CASSPTGDYEQYF
15 NA TRBJ2-1 NA TRBV18 TGTGCCAGCTCACCCGACAGACGCTCCTACAATGAGCAGTTCTTC CASSPDRRSYNEQFF
13 NA TRBJ1-2 NA TRBV18 TGTGCCAGCTCACCCCGGGTAGCATCTGGCTACACCTTC CASSPRVASGYTF